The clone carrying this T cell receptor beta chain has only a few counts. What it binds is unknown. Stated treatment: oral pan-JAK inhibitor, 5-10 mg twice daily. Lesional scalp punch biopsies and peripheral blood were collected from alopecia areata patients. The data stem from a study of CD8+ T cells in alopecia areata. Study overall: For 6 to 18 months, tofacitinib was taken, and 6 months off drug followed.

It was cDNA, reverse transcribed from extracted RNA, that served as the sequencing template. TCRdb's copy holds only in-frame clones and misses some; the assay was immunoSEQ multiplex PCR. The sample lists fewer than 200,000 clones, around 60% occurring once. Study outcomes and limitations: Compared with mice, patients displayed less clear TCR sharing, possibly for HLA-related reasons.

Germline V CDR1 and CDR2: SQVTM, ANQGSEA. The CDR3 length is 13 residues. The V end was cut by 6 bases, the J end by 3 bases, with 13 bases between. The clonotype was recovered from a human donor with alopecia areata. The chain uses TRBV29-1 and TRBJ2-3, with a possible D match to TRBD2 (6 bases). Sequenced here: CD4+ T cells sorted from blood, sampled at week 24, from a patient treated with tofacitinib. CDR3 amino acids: CSVEGLTTDTQYF. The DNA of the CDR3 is TGCAGCGTCGAGGGACTGACAACAGATACGCAGTATTTT.